The clone carrying this T cell receptor beta chain was detected once. These data come from a study of patients and donors after allogeneic stem cell transplantation. This CDR3 contains 12 residues. V gave up 5 bases and J gave up 7 bases, with 12 bases separating them. The germline gives CDR1 DFQATT, CDR2 SNEGSKA (reference sequence). TCRdb reprocessed the RT-PCR reads via MiXCR and lists one record per CDR3 protein. The data hold approximately 12,000 distinct CDR3 sequences, with under 30% observed a single time. The sequence derives from a human donor who was either an allogeneic HSCT recipient or a stem cell or donor lymphocyte infusion donor (not recorded which). It is not recorded whose cells these are; they may come from a transplant donor. Sample: blood, either unsorted or a sorted T cell fraction (not recorded which). V and J are TRBV20-1 and TRBJ2-4; D is possibly TRBD2 (5 bases). CDR3 in DNA: TGCAGTGCTTCACCCGGGGTGAACATTCAGTACTTC. Amino acid sequence: CSASPGVNIQYF.